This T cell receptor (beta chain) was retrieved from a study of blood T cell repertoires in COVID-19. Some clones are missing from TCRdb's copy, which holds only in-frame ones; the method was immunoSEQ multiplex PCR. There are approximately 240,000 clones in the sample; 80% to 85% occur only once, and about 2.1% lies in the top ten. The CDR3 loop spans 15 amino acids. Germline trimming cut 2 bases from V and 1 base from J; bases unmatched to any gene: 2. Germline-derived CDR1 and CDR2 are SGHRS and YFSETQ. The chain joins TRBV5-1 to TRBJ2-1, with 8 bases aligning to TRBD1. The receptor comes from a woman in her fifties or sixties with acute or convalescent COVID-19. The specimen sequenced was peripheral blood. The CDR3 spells CASSLRQGSYNEQFF. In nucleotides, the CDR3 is TGCGCCAGCAGCTTAAGACAGGGGTCCTACAATGAGCAGTTCTTC.